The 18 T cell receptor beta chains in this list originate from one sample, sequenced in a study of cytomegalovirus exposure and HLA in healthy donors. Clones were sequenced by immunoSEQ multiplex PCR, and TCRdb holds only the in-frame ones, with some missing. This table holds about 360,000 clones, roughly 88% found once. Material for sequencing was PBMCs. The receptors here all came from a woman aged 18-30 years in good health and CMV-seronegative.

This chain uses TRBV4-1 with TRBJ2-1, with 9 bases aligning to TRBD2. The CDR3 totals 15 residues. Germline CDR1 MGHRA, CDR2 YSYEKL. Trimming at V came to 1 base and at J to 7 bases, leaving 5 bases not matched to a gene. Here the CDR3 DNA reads TGCGCCAGCAGCCAAGTAGGGACTAGCATAAATGAGCAGTTCTTC. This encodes CASSQVGTSINEQFF.

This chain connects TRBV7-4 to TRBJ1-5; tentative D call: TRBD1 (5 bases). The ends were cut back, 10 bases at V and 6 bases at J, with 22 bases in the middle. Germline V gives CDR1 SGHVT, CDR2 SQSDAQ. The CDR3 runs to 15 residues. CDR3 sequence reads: CATQGQGWYGQPQHF. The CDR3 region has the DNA TGTGCCACCCAAGGGCAGGGTTGGTACGGTCAGCCCCAGCATTTT.

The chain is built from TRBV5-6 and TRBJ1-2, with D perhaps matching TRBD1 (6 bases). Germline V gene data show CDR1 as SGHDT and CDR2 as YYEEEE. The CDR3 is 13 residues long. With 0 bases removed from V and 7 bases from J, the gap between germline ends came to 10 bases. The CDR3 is CASSLGTVSGYTF. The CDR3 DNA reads TGTGCCAGCAGCTTGGGGACAGTCTCTGGCTACACCTTC.

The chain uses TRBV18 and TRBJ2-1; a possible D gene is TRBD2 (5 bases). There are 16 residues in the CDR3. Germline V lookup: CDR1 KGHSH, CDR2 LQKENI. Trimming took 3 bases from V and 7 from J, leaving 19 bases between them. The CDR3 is CASSPRGSVNHNEQFF. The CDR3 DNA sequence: TGTGCCAGCTCACCCCGGGGTAGCGTCAACCATAATGAGCAGTTCTTC.

The CDR3 region is CASSLGAVYDGYTF. DNA for the CDR3: TGCGCCAGCAGCTTAGGGGCAGTATATGATGGCTACACCTTC. The chain links TRBV5-1 to TRBJ1-2; possible D gene TRBD1, 5 bases. V lost 2 bases, J lost 6 bases, and 14 bases lay in between. CDR3 length equals 14 residues. The germline CDR1 and CDR2 sequences are SGHRS and YFSETQ.

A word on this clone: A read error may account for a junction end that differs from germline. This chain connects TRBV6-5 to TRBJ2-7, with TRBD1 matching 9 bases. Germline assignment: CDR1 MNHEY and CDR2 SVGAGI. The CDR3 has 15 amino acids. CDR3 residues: CASRYTSGQGYEQYF. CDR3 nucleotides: TGTGCCAGCCGTTACACCTCGGGACAGGGCTACGAGCAGTACTTC.

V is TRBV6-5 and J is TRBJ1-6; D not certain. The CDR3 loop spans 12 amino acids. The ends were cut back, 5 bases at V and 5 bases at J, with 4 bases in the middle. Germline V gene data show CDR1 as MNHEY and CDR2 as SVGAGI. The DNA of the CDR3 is TGTGCCAGCAGTCTTGATAATTCACCCCTCCACTTT. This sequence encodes CASSLDNSPLHF.

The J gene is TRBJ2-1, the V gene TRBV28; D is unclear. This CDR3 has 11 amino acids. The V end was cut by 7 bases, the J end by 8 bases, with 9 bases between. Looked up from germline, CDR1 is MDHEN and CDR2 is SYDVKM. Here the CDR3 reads CASISPDEQFF. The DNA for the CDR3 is TGTGCCAGCATCTCCCCGGATGAGCAGTTCTTC.

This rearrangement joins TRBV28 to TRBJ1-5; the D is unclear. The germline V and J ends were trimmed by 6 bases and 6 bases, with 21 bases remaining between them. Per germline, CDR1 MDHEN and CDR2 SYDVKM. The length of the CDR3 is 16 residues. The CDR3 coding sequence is TGTGCCAGCAGCCAAAAGAACACCCTACAGATTCAGCCCCAGCATTTT. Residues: CASSQKNTLQIQPQHF.

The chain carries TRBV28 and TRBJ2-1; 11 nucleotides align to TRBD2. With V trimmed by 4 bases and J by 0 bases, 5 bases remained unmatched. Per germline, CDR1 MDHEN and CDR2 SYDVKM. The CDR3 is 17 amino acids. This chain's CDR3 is CASSSLAGGTSYNEQFF. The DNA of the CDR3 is TGTGCCAGCAGTTCTTTAGCGGGGGGGACCTCCTACAATGAGCAGTTCTTC.

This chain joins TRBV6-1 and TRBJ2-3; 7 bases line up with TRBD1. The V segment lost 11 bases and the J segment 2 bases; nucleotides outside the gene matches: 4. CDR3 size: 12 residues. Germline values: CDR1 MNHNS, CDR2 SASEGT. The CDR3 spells CAAQGDTDTQYF. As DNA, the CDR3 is TGTGCCGCCCAGGGGGACACAGATACGCAGTATTTT.

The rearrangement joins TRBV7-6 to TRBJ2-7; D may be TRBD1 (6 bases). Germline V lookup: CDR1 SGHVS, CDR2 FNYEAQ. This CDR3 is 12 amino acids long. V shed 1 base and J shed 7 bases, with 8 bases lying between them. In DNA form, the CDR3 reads TGTGCCAGCAGCTTAGTTCAGGGGGAGCAGTACTTC. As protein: CASSLVQGEQYF.

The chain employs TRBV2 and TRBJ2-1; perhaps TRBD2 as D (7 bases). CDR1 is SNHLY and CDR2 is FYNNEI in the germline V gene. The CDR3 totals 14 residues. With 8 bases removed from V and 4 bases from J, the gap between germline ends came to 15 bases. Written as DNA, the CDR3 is TGTGCCAGCCAAGGGGGAGGGCCTTACAATGAGCAGTTCTTC. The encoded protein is CASQGGGPYNEQFF.

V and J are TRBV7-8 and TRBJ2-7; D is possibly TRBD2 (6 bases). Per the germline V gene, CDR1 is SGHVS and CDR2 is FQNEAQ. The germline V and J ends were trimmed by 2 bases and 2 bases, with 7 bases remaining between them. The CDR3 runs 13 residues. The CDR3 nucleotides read TGTGCCAGCAGCTTACGCGGGGCCTACGAGCAGTACTTC. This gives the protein CASSLRGAYEQYF.

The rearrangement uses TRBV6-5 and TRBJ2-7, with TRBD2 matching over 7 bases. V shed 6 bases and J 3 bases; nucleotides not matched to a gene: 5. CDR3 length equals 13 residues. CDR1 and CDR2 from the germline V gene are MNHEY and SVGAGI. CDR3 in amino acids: CASSPREDYEQYF. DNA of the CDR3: TGTGCCAGCAGCCCACGGGAGGACTACGAGCAGTACTTC.

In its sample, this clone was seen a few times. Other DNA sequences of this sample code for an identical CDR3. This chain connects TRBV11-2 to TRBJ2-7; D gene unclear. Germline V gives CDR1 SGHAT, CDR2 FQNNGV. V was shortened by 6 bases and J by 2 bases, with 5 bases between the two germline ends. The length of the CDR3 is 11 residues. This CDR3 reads CASSSPYEQYF. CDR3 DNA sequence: TGTGCCAGCAGTAGTCCCTACGAGCAGTACTTC.

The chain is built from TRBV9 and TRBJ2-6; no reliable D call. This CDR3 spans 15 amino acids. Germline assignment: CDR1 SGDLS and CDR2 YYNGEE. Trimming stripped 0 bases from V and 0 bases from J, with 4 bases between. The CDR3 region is CASSVDISGANVLTF. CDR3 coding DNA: TGTGCCAGCAGCGTAGACATCTCTGGGGCCAACGTCCTGACTTTC.

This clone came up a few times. The DNA for the CDR3 is TGTGCCAGCAGCTCCTTGACAGGGGTTCGCTACGAGCAGTACTTC. Encoded protein: CASSSLTGVRYEQYF. The gene calls are TRBV28 and TRBJ2-7, with 8 bases lining up with TRBD1. The CDR3 contains 15 residues. CDR1 and CDR2 (germline): MDHEN, SYDVKM. V shed 6 bases, J shed 3 bases, and the junction held 10 bases outside the gene matches.